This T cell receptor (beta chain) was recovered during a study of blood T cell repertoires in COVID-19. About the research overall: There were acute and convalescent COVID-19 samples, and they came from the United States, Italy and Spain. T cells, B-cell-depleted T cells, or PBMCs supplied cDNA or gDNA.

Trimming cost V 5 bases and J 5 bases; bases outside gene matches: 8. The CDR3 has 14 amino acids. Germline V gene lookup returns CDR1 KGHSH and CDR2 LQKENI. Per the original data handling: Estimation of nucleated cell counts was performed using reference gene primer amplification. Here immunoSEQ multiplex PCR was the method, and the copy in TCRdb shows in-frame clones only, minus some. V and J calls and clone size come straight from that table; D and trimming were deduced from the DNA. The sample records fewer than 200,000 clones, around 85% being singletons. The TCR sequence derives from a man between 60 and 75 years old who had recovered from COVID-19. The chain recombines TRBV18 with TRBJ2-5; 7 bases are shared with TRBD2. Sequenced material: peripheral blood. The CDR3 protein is CASSSEGRAETQYF. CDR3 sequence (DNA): TGTGCCAGCTCATCGGAGGGGAGGGCGGAGACCCAGTACTTC. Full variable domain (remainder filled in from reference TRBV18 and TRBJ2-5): NAGVMQNPRHLVRRRGQEARLRCSPMKGHSHVYWYRQLPEEGLKFMVYLQKENIIDESGMPKERFSAEFPKEGPSILRIQQVVRGDSAAYFCASSSEGRAETQYFGPGTRLLVL.